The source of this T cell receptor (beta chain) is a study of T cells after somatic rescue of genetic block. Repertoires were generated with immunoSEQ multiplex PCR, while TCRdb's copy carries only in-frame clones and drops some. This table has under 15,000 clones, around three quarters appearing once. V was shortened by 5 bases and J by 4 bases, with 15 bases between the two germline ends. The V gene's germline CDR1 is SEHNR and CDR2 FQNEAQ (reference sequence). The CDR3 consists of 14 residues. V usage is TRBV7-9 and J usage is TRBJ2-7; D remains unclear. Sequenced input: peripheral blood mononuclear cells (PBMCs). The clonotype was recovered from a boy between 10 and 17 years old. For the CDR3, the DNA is TGTGCCAGCAGCCATTTATATAGGAGATACGAGCAGTACTTC. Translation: CASSHLYRRYEQYF.